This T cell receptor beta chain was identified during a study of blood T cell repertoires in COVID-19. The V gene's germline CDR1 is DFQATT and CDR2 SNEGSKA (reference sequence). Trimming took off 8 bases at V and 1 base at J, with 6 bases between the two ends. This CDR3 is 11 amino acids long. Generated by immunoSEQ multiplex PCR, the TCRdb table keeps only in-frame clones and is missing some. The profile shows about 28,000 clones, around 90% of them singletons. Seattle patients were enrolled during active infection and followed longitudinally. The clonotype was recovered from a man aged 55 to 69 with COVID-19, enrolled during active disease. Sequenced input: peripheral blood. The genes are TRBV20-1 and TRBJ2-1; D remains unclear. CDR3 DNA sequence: TGCAGTCCCCAATCCTACAATGAGCAGTTCTTC. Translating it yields CSPQSYNEQFF.